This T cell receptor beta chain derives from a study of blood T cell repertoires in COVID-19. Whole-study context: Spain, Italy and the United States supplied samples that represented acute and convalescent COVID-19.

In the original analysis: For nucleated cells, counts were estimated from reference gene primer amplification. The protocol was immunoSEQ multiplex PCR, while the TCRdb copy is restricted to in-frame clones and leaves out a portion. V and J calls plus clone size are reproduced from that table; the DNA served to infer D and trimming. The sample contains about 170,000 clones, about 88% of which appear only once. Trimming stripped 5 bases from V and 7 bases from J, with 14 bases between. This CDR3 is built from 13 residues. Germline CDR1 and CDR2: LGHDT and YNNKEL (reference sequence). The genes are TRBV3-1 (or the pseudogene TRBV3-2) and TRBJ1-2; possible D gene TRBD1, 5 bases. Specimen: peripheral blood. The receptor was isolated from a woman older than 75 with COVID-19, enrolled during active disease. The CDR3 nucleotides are TGTGCCAGCAGCGATCTCGACAGTACTGGCTACACCTTC. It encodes CASSDLDSTGYTF.